The rows below give T cell receptor beta chains drawn from one sample of a study of T cells in localized non-small cell lung cancer. The protocol was immunoSEQ multiplex PCR, while the TCRdb copy is restricted to in-frame clones and leaves out a portion. The sample consists of roughly 40,000 clones, about 87% of them appearing once. This sample comprised peripheral blood, obtained before any cancer treatment. These receptors came from a woman between 40 and 69 years old with stage I lung adenocarcinoma. The CDR3 runs from the conserved cysteine through the conserved F or W. A D gene is named only where the DNA matches it firmly. Size tells how often a clone was seen (once, few, many) or the class of an expanded clone, and some rows leave it out.

d_call: .
j_call: TRBJ2-3
v_call: TRBV19
clone_size: .
cdr3_nt: TGTGCCAGTCGACTAGATACAGATACGCAGTATTTT
cdr3_aa: CASRLDTDTQYF

d_call: .
j_call: TRBJ2-2
v_call: TRBV5-6
clone_size: once
cdr3_nt: TGTGCCAGCAGCTTGGGCGGGGGCACACACACCGGGGAGCTGTTTTTT
cdr3_aa: CASSLGGGTHTGELFF

d_call: TRBD1
j_call: TRBJ1-1
v_call: TRBV7-2
clone_size: .
cdr3_nt: TGTGCCAGCAGCTTCAACAGGGGAGGGAACACTGAAGCTTTCTTT
cdr3_aa: CASSFNRGGNTEAFF

d_call: .
j_call: TRBJ2-5
v_call: TRBV6-4
clone_size: .
cdr3_nt: TGTGCCAGCAGCCCAGATCGTTATGGAGAGACCCAGTACTTC
cdr3_aa: CASSPDRYGETQYF

d_call: .
j_call: TRBJ2-7
v_call: TRBV28
clone_size: .
cdr3_nt: TGTGCCAGCAGCAAATTCTTGGCAGGGAGTGAGCAGTACTTC
cdr3_aa: CASSKFLAGSEQYF

d_call: .
j_call: TRBJ2-7
v_call: TRBV2
clone_size: .
cdr3_nt: TGTGCCAGCAGTGAATTCGTGTCCCTCCCTGACTACGAGCAGTACTTC
cdr3_aa: CASSEFVSLPDYEQYF

d_call: .
j_call: TRBJ2-3
v_call: TRBV5-1
clone_size: .
cdr3_nt: TGCGCCAGCAGCTTGGAGGACAGTCACACAGATACGCAGTATTTT
cdr3_aa: CASSLEDSHTDTQYF

d_call: TRBD1
j_call: TRBJ2-4
v_call: TRBV28
clone_size: .
cdr3_nt: TGTGCCAGCTTTTCCCCGGGACAGGGCTCGAACATTCAGTACTTC
cdr3_aa: CASFSPGQGSNIQYF

d_call: .
j_call: TRBJ2-7
v_call: TRBV5-1
clone_size: .
cdr3_nt: TGCGCCAGCAGCACGCCCGCAGCGAACTACGCCGAGCAGTACTTC
cdr3_aa: CASSTPAANYAEQYF

d_call: TRBD2
j_call: TRBJ2-5
v_call: TRBV11-2
clone_size: .
cdr3_nt: TGTGCCAGCAGCTCACTAGCGGGAGAACGGGAGACCCAGTACTTC
cdr3_aa: CASSSLAGERETQYF

d_call: .
j_call: TRBJ1-5
v_call: TRBV19
clone_size: .
cdr3_nt: TGTGCCAGTAGTATGGTAGGGGGCAATCAGCCCCAGCATTTT
cdr3_aa: CASSMVGGNQPQHF

d_call: .
j_call: TRBJ1-2
v_call: TRBV6-5
clone_size: .
cdr3_nt: TGTGCCAGCAGCCCTACCTTACTCGTTGGCGGCTACACCTTC
cdr3_aa: CASSPTLLVGGYTF

d_call: .
j_call: TRBJ2-1
v_call: TRBV7-9
clone_size: .
cdr3_nt: TGTGCCAGCAGCCCCCAACTGGCCTACAATGAGCAGTTCTTC
cdr3_aa: CASSPQLAYNEQFF

d_call: .
j_call: TRBJ1-1
v_call: TRBV6-5
clone_size: .
cdr3_nt: TGTGCCAGCAGTTGGAATTGGAAGGCGGACACTGAAGCTTTCTTT
cdr3_aa: CASSWNWKADTEAFF

d_call: TRBD2
j_call: TRBJ2-5
v_call: TRBV7-9
clone_size: .
cdr3_nt: TGTGCCAGCAGCTTAGGAACTAGCGGGAGGTCCGTGAAGACCCAGTACTTC
cdr3_aa: CASSLGTSGRSVKTQYF

d_call: .
j_call: TRBJ2-3
v_call: TRBV5-4
clone_size: .
cdr3_nt: TGTGCCAGCAGCAAAAGCGGTAGCACAGATACGCAGTATTTT
cdr3_aa: CASSKSGSTDTQYF

d_call: .
j_call: TRBJ1-5
v_call: TRBV28
clone_size: .
cdr3_nt: TGTGCCAGCAGTTTAGGCAGTTATAGCAATCAGCCCCAGCATTTT
cdr3_aa: CASSLGSYSNQPQHF

d_call: .
j_call: TRBJ1-1
v_call: TRBV7-2
clone_size: once
cdr3_nt: TGTGCCAGCAGCTTGTCGGGGGGCCCCACTGAAGCTTTCTTT
cdr3_aa: CASSLSGGPTEAFF